Listed below are T cell receptor beta chains from one sample, sequenced in a study of shared clonotypes between healthy human individuals. Some clones are missing from TCRdb's copy, which holds only in-frame ones; the method was immunoSEQ multiplex PCR. The sample holds about 1 million clones, approximately 80% seen once. Input material: memory CD4+ T cells from PBMCs. The receptor source for this set is a young man in good health. Some clones in this sample may be carry-over from other donors' samples. Both conserved end residues are part of each CDR3. D genes are given only for firm matches. The listing skips clone size in some rows; elsewhere it reads once, few, many or a size class.

v_gene,j_gene,d_gene,abundance,CDR3aa,CDR3nt
TRBV29-1,TRBJ2-7,TRBD2,-,CSVEGTSVSEQYF,TGCAGCGTTGAAGGGACTAGCGTGAGCGAGCAGTACTTC
TRBV16,TRBJ2-1,-,once,CASSQGSEQFF,TGTGCCAGCAGCCAAGGGAGCGAGCAGTTCTTC
TRBV28,TRBJ1-1,TRBD1,-,CASRSGQENTEAFF,TGTGCCAGCAGGTCGGGACAGGAAAACACTGAAGCTTTCTTT
TRBV5-1,TRBJ2-3,TRBD2,-,CASSLIAGADTQYF,TGCGCCAGCAGTCTAATAGCGGGAGCAGATACGCAGTATTTT
TRBV5-4,TRBJ1-5,-,-,CASSLRGAQPQHF,TGTGCCAGCAGCTTAAGGGGAGCTCAGCCCCAGCATTTT
TRBV19,TRBJ2-1,-,many,CASKSGVNYNEQFF,TGTGCCAGTAAATCTGGAGTGAACTACAATGAGCAGTTCTTC
TRBV28,TRBJ1-1,-,many,CASSKRGRGAFF,TGTGCCAGCAGTAAGAGGGGGAGGGGTGCTTTCTTT
TRBV7-6,TRBJ1-3,TRBD1,-,CASSPQTGGSGNTIYF,TGTGCCAGCAGCCCTCAGACAGGGGGCTCTGGAAACACCATATATTTT
TRBV28,TRBJ2-7,-,-,CASRGLMYEQYF,TGTGCCAGCAGGGGGCTTATGTACGAGCAGTACTTC
TRBV29-1,TRBJ2-1,-,-,CSAALGFRGQFF,TGCAGCGCCGCCTTGGGCTTTAGGGGGCAGTTCTTC
TRBV28,TRBJ1-2,-,-,CASSLPPAGKGGYTF,TGTGCCAGCAGTTTACCGCCCGCAGGGAAGGGTGGCTACACCTTC
TRBV7-6,TRBJ2-3,TRBD2,-,CASSLSSGSWDTQYF,TGTGCCAGCAGCTTGTCTAGCGGGAGCTGGGATACGCAGTATTTT
TRBV2,TRBJ2-7,TRBD2,-,CASSTRTSGRLSEQYF,TGTGCCAGCAGTACTCGGACTAGCGGGAGATTGTCCGAGCAGTACTTC
TRBV19,TRBJ1-5,-,-,CASSIAGSQHF,TGTGCCAGTAGTATTGCGGGATCCCAGCATTTT